The present entry profiles one TCR beta chain with its context. Its binding antigen is unknown. Within one base of it there is no much larger clone, and no base qualities were kept. The donors were healthy, HIV-negative adults with no recently reported acute infections or vaccinations. Every donor was a Caucasian adult residing in Nashville, Tennessee, USA. CD4+ T cells were enriched through magnetic negative selection, after which naive cells were positively selected on CD45RA and the remaining negative fraction served as the memory subset. Blood was obtained by leukapheresis, after which PBMCs were separated by Ficoll-Histopaque density gradient centrifugation and cryopreserved in liquid nitrogen vapor phase. Analytical flow cytometry was used to check the purity and quantity of each magnetically sorted T cell population. Genomic DNA was isolated from every sorted fraction and measured by UV absorbance on a Nanodrop 2000c.

This specimen belongs to a study of shared clonotypes between healthy human individuals (dated by TCRdb to between 2020 and 2021). About the full investigation: A couple of women and a few men aged 18 to 49 years were included in the cohort. For each donor, three plates each were used for CD4 naive and CD4 memory, two plates were used for CD8 naive, and one plate was used for CD8 memory. To estimate repertoire size and how much clonotypes are shared between individuals, the study performed deep sequencing of blood TCR repertoires from a few healthy adults. To increase sequencing depth and limit assay-specific biases, TCR repertoire library preparation and sequencing were carried out by different laboratories using diverse techniques. Between about 0.85 and 8.9 billion PBMCs per donor were obtained by leukapheresis.

What the work shows at the level of the full study, not this receptor alone: Estimated clonotype richness was generally larger for naive than for memory subsets. Because the study included a small number of donors, the genetic and exposure-history diversity represented was limited. Around 5.4% of naive CD4, around 3.6% of naive CD8, about 2.1% of memory CD4, and more than 0.35% of memory CD8 clonotypes were shared across several donors. Pairwise subsampling indicated that sequencing depth was expected to affect the degree of clonotype sharing among donors. Rarefaction of sorted-subset datasets indicated incomplete sequencing despite the large sequencing depth. Compared with non-shared clonotypes, clonotypes shared by all four sorted-subset donors had higher generation probabilities. Only blood was sampled, and tissue TCR repertoires likely differ from those in blood.

From the cysteine up to the phenylalanine, the CDR3 has a length of 17 residues. This entry keeps only the CDR3 DNA: 51 bases, framed from base 1. The trim is 1 base for V and 0 bases for J, with a gap of 13 bases between the germline ends. Looking up the germline V gene yields CDR1 KGHSH and CDR2 LQKENI. Using the deep immunoSEQ assay, TCR CDR3 regions were amplified from genomic DNA by multiplex PCR. For each cell subset, the extracted genomic DNA was distributed evenly across all wells of several immunoSEQ 96-well plates, and each plate served as one replicate. For sorted subsets, 200 to 250 ng of genomic DNA, equivalent to some 33,000 T cell genomes, went into each replicate PCR. Purified libraries were measured with a Qubit 3.0 fluorometer, size-checked on a Bioanalyzer 2100, and measured again with the KAPA Library Quantification kit. Every immunoSEQ 96-well plate was sequenced on a separate single-read 150-cycle Illumina NextSeq 550 flow cell. The source study handled its data this way. The immunoSEQ output contained only junctional sequences without quality scores, so filtering could not match that applied to full-length reads. Sequences were annotated with PyIR, a Python wrapper for IgBLAST v1.9, and V/J genes and CDR3 were assigned using IMGT germline references. Reads were removed for weak V/J assignments (E-value above 1e-6), missing CDR3, stop codons, out-of-frame junctions, or ambiguous translated residues. A V3J clonotype was defined by an identical inferred V gene, J gene, and CDR3 amino acid sequence. The percentage overlap between two repertoires was calculated by dividing the number of shared unique clonotypes by the size of the smaller repertoire. RTK rarefaction, the Chao1 estimator, and Recon v2.1 estimates of unobserved clonotypes were used to assess repertoire richness. For all TCRbeta clonotypes obtained by the gDNA method from several donors, generation probabilities were computed with OLGA. TCRdb mirrors the immuneACCESS table, restricted to in-frame sequences. Some clones are absent from its copies; in checked studies, under half trace to an unresolved V gene, and the reason for the others is unknown. V, J and clone size are those of that table, while D and trimming were read from the DNA. Recorded for this sample are more than 2,000,000 clones; more than 80% of them occurred a single time. The ten largest clones represent about 0.37% of the sample.

The rearrangement joined TRBV18 to TRBJ1-3, with TRBD1 tentatively as D gene (5 bases match). This sequence was found in a man aged 18 to 30 in good health. Some clones in this sample may be carry-over from other donors' samples. Specimen: naive CD4+ T cells from PBMCs. The cell subset or site label corresponds to: CD45RA+ positively selected. The CDR3 is CASSPLGGTYSGNTIYF. The nucleotide sequence reads TGTGCCAGCTCACCACTCGGGGGAACCTACTCTGGAAACACCATATATTTT.